One sample yielded the 31 T cell receptor beta chains listed below, sequenced in a study of early T cells in non-severe SARS-CoV-2 infection. TCRdb redid the calling of the 5' RACE reads with MiXCR, one entry per CDR3 protein. Of approximately 23,000 distinct CDR3 sequences in the sample, 3.5% to 5% were seen once. Input material: whole blood. The receptors derive from an adult who was a healthcare worker with PCR-confirmed SARS-CoV-2 infection or an uninfected control (not recorded which).

This clonotype was observed at least ten times. The V and J genes are TRBV11-3 and TRBJ1-2, with TRBD1 identical over 7 bases. Germline CDR1 and CDR2: SGHNT and YENEEA. The CDR3 sequence is 14 residues long. J was trimmed by 2 bases and V by 5 bases; bases with no gene match: 5. CDR3 bases: TGTGCCAGCAGCCCTGGGACAGTCAACTATGGCTACACCTTC. Translation gives CASSPGTVNYGYTF.

The chain combines TRBV7-9 with TRBJ2-7; 8 positions match TRBD2. Germline CDR1 SEHNR, CDR2 FQNEAQ (reference sequence). The CDR3 is 14 amino acids. V was clipped by 1 base and J by 5 bases; unmatched bases: 4. The CDR3 nucleotides read TGTGCCAGCAGCTTAGTCTCACTAGCGGACGAGCAGTACTTC. Translation gives CASSLVSLADEQYF.

This clonotype appeared many times. J is TRBJ1-5 and V is TRBV11-2, with D possibly being TRBD1 (6 bases). With 7 bases removed from V and 5 bases from J, the gap between germline ends came to 18 bases. The CDR3 has 15 amino acids. The germline V gene encodes CDR1 SGHAT and CDR2 FQNNGV. The CDR3 bases are TGTGCCAGCAACCACCGCGGACAGCCCTATCAGCCCCAGCATTTT. Residues: CASNHRGQPYQPQHF.

This clonotype has a count of ten or more. The V and J genes are TRBV10-3 and TRBJ2-7; 8 positions agree with TRBD1. Germline V lookup: CDR1 ENHRY, CDR2 SYGVKD. Trimming at V came to 8 bases and at J to 3 bases, leaving 12 bases not matched to a gene. This CDR3 has 15 residues. The CDR3 sequence: CAIGGTRGLDYEQYF. The DNA of the CDR3 is TGTGCCATCGGAGGAACCAGGGGGCTAGACTACGAGCAGTACTTC.

This clonotype was recorded a few times. The rearrangement joins TRBV28 to TRBJ2-3, with D maybe TRBD2 (5 bases). CDR1 is MDHEN, CDR2 SYDVKM, per germline. CDR3 length equals 16 residues. V lost 3 bases, J lost 3 bases, and 16 bases lay in between. For the CDR3, the DNA is TGTGCCAGCAGTTTCCACGTGGCGTCGGGGACAGATACGCAGTATTTT. Translated, it gives CASSFHVASGTDTQYF.

At least ten counts were recorded for this clonotype. The chain is built from TRBV12-3 or TRBV12-4 and TRBJ2-5; TRBD1 matches at 8 bases. V lost 8 bases and J lost 5; bases outside the gene matches: 7. The CDR3 is made up of 13 amino acids. CDR3 region: CASVRTGMETQYF. In DNA form, the CDR3 reads TGTGCCAGCGTGCGGACAGGGATGGAGACCCAGTACTTC.

Many counts were recorded for this clonotype. The chain has TRBV12-3 or TRBV12-4 and TRBJ2-3; D might be TRBD1 (5 bases). The CDR3 contains 15 residues. Trimming took off 1 base at V and 2 bases at J, with 10 bases between the two ends. The CDR3 loop reads CASSLEGSTTDTQYF. The CDR3, as DNA: TGTGCCAGCAGTTTAGAGGGGTCTACCACAGATACGCAGTATTTT.

This clonotype has ten or more counts. The chain is built from TRBV6-2 or TRBV6-3 and TRBJ2-2; 9 nucleotides line up with TRBD2. CDR3 length equals 19 residues. J gave up 0 bases and V 5 bases, and 13 bases lay outside the gene matches. The germline V gene has CDR1 MNHEY and CDR2 SVGEGT. Written as DNA, the CDR3 is TGTGCCAGCAGTACCCCGCCGTTTTCTAGCGGGGCGAACACCGGGGAGCTGTTTTTT. The encoded protein is CASSTPPFSSGANTGELFF.

This clonotype was seen ten or more times. The chain combines TRBV5-1 with TRBJ2-5; 8 bases align to TRBD2. J lost 3 bases, V lost 4 bases, and 8 bases had no gene match. The germline V gene encodes CDR1 SGHRS and CDR2 YFSETQ. The CDR3 runs to 15 residues. This chain's CDR3 is CASSPWTSTKETQYF. The CDR3 DNA is TGCGCCAGCAGCCCCTGGACTAGCACTAAAGAGACCCAGTACTTC.

This clonotype was counted many times. The chain carries TRBV7-9 and TRBJ1-4; 7 nucleotides align to TRBD1. The CDR3 extends over 15 amino acids. The germline V gene encodes CDR1 SEHNR and CDR2 FQNEAQ (reference sequence). With V trimmed by 5 bases and J by 7 bases, 10 bases remained unmatched. CDR3 DNA: TGTGCCAGCAGCGCACAGGGGCCTGAGTCTGAAAAACTGTTTTTT. This sequence encodes CASSAQGPESEKLFF. Together with reference TRBV7-9 and TRBJ1-4, the CDR3 gives the full variable domain: DTGVSQNPRHKITKRGQNVTFRCDPISEHNRLYWYRQTLGQGPEFLTYFQNEAQLEKSRLLSDRFSAERPKGSFSTLEIQRTEQGDSAMYLCASSAQGPESEKLFFGSGTQLSVL.

This rearrangement joins TRBV3-1 to TRBJ2-7; 7 bases line up with TRBD2. Germline loops: CDR1 LGHDT, CDR2 YNNKEL (reference sequence). This CDR3 region has 14 residues. V lost 2 bases to trimming and J lost 3 bases; unmatched junction nucleotides: 4. The CDR3 nucleotides are TGTGCCAGCAGCCAAAGGGAGGGCCGCTACGAGCAGTACTTC. Amino acids: CASSQREGRYEQYF.

The rearrangement uses TRBV12-3 or TRBV12-4 and TRBJ2-5, with D perhaps matching TRBD2 (5 bases). CDR3 length equals 16 residues. The ends were cut back, 1 base at V and 5 bases at J, with 17 bases in the middle. The CDR3 DNA follows: TGTGCCAGCAGTTTAGGGGAAGCGGTTGGCCGGGAGACCCAGTACTTC. Protein product: CASSLGEAVGRETQYF.

This clonotype was counted many times. The rearrangement joins TRBV12-3 or TRBV12-4 to TRBJ1-5; no clear D. The CDR3 has 14 residues. V was shortened by 3 bases and J by 5 bases, with 11 bases between the two germline ends. The CDR3 is CASSFGQKYQPQHF. CDR3 nucleotides: TGTGCCAGCAGTTTTGGGCAGAAGTATCAGCCCCAGCATTTT.

This clonotype was counted at least ten times. The chain carries TRBV9 and TRBJ1-1, with D hard to call. CDR1 SGDLS and CDR2 YYNGEE come from the germline V gene. The CDR3 consists of 13 residues. The ends were cut back, 1 base at V and 4 bases at J, with 8 bases in the middle. The CDR3 is CASSVMGFTEAFF. The CDR3 DNA follows: TGTGCCAGCAGCGTAATGGGGTTCACTGAAGCTTTCTTT. Based on the CDR3 plus reference TRBV9 and TRBJ1-1, the full variable domain is DSGVTQTPKHLITATGQRVTLRCSPRSGDLSVYWYQQSLDQGLQFLIQYYNGEERAKGNILERFSAQQFPDLHSELNLSSLELGDSALYFCASSVMGFTEAFFGQGTRLTVV.

This clonotype was seen repeatedly, ten times or more. This chain uses TRBV18 with TRBJ2-5; D may correspond to TRBD1 or TRBD2 (5 bases each). The germline CDR1 and CDR2 sequences are KGHSH and LQKENI. The germline V and J ends were trimmed by 5 bases and 2 bases, with 9 bases remaining between them. The CDR3 sequence is 13 residues long. This chain's CDR3 is CASSGDGQETQYF. CDR3 nucleotide sequence: TGTGCCAGCTCAGGGGACGGGCAAGAGACCCAGTACTTC.

This clonotype was found many times. The chain is built from TRBV6-5 and TRBJ2-2; unclear D gene. CDR3 length equals 16 residues. Germline CDR1 reads MNHEY; CDR2 reads SVGAGI. Trimming removed 5 bases at V and 4 bases at J, with 17 bases between. CDR3 in amino acids: CASSALWASGTGELFF. The CDR3 DNA is TGTGCCAGCAGTGCCCTTTGGGCTTCGGGCACCGGGGAGCTGTTTTTT.

This clonotype was observed many times. V and J are TRBV28 and TRBJ2-2; 13 bases match TRBD2. This CDR3 has 18 amino acids. Germline V lookup: CDR1 MDHEN, CDR2 SYDVKM. V shed 5 bases, J shed 1 base, and the junction held 7 bases outside the gene matches. CDR3: CASSPLTSGGLNTGELFF. CDR3 DNA: TGTGCCAGCAGTCCACTGACTAGCGGGGGGCTGAACACCGGGGAGCTGTTTTTT.

This clonotype has a count of ten or more. The V call is TRBV20-1, the J call TRBJ2-3; 7 bases are shared with TRBD1. Losses at the gene ends were 3 bases for V and 0 bases for J; bases not matched to a gene: 12. Germline V CDR1 and CDR2: DFQATT, SNEGSKA (reference sequence). This CDR3 has 17 residues. The CDR3 region has the DNA TGCAGTGCTAGTGGACCCGTGGGACAGAGAAGCACAGATACGCAGTATTTT. This encodes CSASGPVGQRSTDTQYF.

This clonotype was recorded at least ten times. CDR3 residues: CASSLLAGTQETQYF. DNA of the CDR3: TGTGCCAGCAGTTTACTAGCGGGGACTCAAGAGACCCAGTACTTC. This chain uses TRBV28 with TRBJ2-5; 9 bases map to TRBD2. The CDR3 runs to 15 residues. The V gene end was trimmed by 2 bases and the J gene end by 2 bases; junction bases not matched to a gene: 3. Germline V CDR1 and CDR2: MDHEN, SYDVKM.

This clonotype was detected many times. The chain uses TRBV6-2 or TRBV6-3 and TRBJ2-5; D perhaps matches TRBD1 (6 bases). V was clipped by 6 bases and J by 5 bases, with 16 bases between them. Germline assignment: CDR1 MNHEY and CDR2 SVGEGT. The CDR3 sequence is 14 residues long. CDR3 protein: CASRSSGETETQYF. DNA of the CDR3: TGTGCCAGCAGATCCTCAGGGGAGACGGAGACCCAGTACTTC.

The J gene is TRBJ2-1, the V gene TRBV30; D gene unclear. V was clipped by 4 bases and J by 0 bases, with 7 bases between them. CDR3 size: 13 residues. Germline-derived CDR1 and CDR2 are GTSNPN and SVGIG (reference sequence). This CDR3 reads CAWMVSSYNEQFF. CDR3 nucleotides: TGTGCCTGGATGGTGAGCTCCTACAATGAGCAGTTCTTC.

This clonotype has ten or more counts. This rearrangement joins TRBV20-1 to TRBJ1-6, with unresolved D. The CDR3 length is 13 residues. Germline loops: CDR1 DFQATT, CDR2 SNEGSKA (reference sequence). Trimming removed 1 base from V and 7 bases from J, with 8 bases in between. The CDR3, as DNA: TGCAGTGCTAGAGGGACGCCCAATTCACCCCTCCACTTT. It encodes CSARGTPNSPLHF.

This clonotype was seen ten or more times. V gene TRBV11-2 combines with J gene TRBJ1-1; no firm D call. The length of the CDR3 is 16 residues. Looked up from germline, CDR1 is SGHAT and CDR2 is FQNNGV. V gave up 1 base and J gave up 1 base, with 13 bases separating them. Here the CDR3 reads CASSLGTWAQNTEAFF. The CDR3 DNA is TGTGCCAGCAGCTTAGGGACTTGGGCCCAGAACACTGAAGCTTTCTTT.

This clonotype was seen at least ten times. V usage is TRBV29-1 and J usage is TRBJ1-1; no clear D gene. CDR1 is SQVTM and CDR2 is ANQGSEA in the germline V gene. V lost 3 bases and J 5 bases, leaving 10 bases between the germline ends. This CDR3 spans 12 amino acids. CDR3 sequence (DNA): TGCAGCGTTGACGGTGTTCTTACTGAAGCTTTCTTT. It translates to CSVDGVLTEAFF.

Concerning this clonotype itself: With a much larger clone just one base away, this may be a read error. V gene TRBV7-9 combines with J gene TRBJ2-1; 9 nucleotides match TRBD2. This CDR3 contains 15 residues. Germline CDR1 and CDR2: SEHNR and FQNEAQ (reference sequence). The chain's CDR3 is CANSPLAGPNNEQFF. The CDR3, as DNA: TGTGCCAACAGCCCTCTAGCGGGGCCTAACAATGAGCAGTTCTTC.

This clonotype came up many times. The genes are TRBV7-3 and TRBJ2-1, with D unresolved. Trimming took 0 bases from V and 8 from J, leaving 14 bases between them. Germline-derived CDR1 and CDR2 are SGHTA and FQGTGA. The CDR3 sequence is 15 residues long. CDR3 region: CASSLTAAPRDEQFF. CDR3 bases: TGTGCCAGCAGCTTAACGGCTGCCCCCCGGGATGAGCAGTTCTTC.

There are many counts of this clonotype. J is TRBJ2-3 and V is TRBV13; D might be TRBD1 (6 bases). Germline CDR1 is PRHDT and CDR2 is FYEKMQ (reference sequence). V was cut by 7 bases and J by 3 bases, with 14 bases left in between. This CDR3 region has 14 residues. CDR3 in amino acids: CASTSRGRTDTQYF. CDR3 in DNA: TGTGCCAGCACTAGCAGGGGTCGTACAGATACGCAGTATTTT.

This clonotype was observed many times. The chain recombines TRBV4-3 with TRBJ1-5; perhaps TRBD1 as D (6 bases). This CDR3 has 14 residues. CDR1 is LGHNA, CDR2 YSLEER, per germline. V lost 0 bases and J lost 6, with 9 bases in between. CDR3 coding DNA: TGCGCCAGCAGCCAAGAAGCGGGGGCTCAGCCCCAGCATTTT. Translated, it gives CASSQEAGAQPQHF.

This clonotype was detected ten times or more. One end of the junction varies from germline; a read error may be responsible. This chain's CDR3 is CASSPGMDRQGPQHF. For the CDR3, the DNA is TGTGCTAGCTCACCAGGAATGGACCGTCAAGGTCCCCAGCATTTT. This rearrangement joins TRBV18 to TRBJ1-5; no clear D gene. The germline CDR1 and CDR2 sequences are KGHSH and LQKENI. CDR3 size: 15 residues.

This clonotype is judged medium-sized. In DNA, the CDR3 is TGTGCCAGCAGCTTAGTGGGGCTAGCGGGGGGATACAATGAGCAGTTCTTC. Translation: CASSLVGLAGGYNEQFF. This chain uses TRBV11-2 with TRBJ2-1; 11 nucleotides match TRBD2. The CDR3 is 17 amino acids. V was pared by 1 base and J by 4 bases, with 6 bases of the junction left unmatched. Germline V gene lookup returns CDR1 SGHAT and CDR2 FQNNGV.

This clonotype occurred many times. The chain is built from TRBV6-2 or TRBV6-3 and TRBJ2-4; 10 bases match TRBD2. This CDR3 has 15 residues. Germline V gene sequence: CDR1 MNHEY, CDR2 SVGEGT. The V segment lost 5 bases and the J segment 6 bases; nucleotides outside the gene matches: 7. The CDR3, as DNA: TGTGCCAGCAGTACCGCGTTAGCGGGGGGAAACATTCAGTACTTC. Its translation: CASSTALAGGNIQYF.